The rows below give T cell receptor beta chains drawn from one sample of a study of T-cell memory formation after mild COVID-19. TCRdb ran MiXCR on the 5' RACE reads and lists one entry per CDR3 protein. The sample records around 340,000 distinct CDR3 sequences, 20% to 25% being singletons. Source material: PBMCs or a T cell subset sorted from them (not recorded which). The receptors originated from an adult woman who had mild COVID-19 (a few samples of this study predate the infection). Cell type and time point are not known. Both conserved end residues are part of each CDR3. Each record gives: D gene, V gene, J gene, clone size, CDR3 protein, CDR3 DNA. A D gene is named only where the DNA matches it firmly. Clone size, where shown, is once, few, many, or a class for clones that have expanded.

d_gene: TRBD1; v_gene: TRBV27; j_gene: TRBJ2-1; abundance: NA; CDR3aa: CASSSSAGTAYNEQFF; CDR3nt: TGTGCCAGCAGTTCATCTGCCGGGACAGCCTACAATGAGCAGTTCTTC
d_gene: NA; v_gene: TRBV12-3/TRBV12-4; j_gene: TRBJ2-7; abundance: few; CDR3aa: CASSRGIQGYEQYF; CDR3nt: TGTGCCAGCAGTAGAGGAATACAGGGTTACGAGCAGTACTTC
d_gene: NA; v_gene: TRBV6-5; j_gene: TRBJ1-1; abundance: NA; CDR3aa: CASSKRGNTEAFF; CDR3nt: TGTGCCAGCAGTAAGCGGGGGAACACTGAAGCTTTCTTT
d_gene: NA; v_gene: TRBV5-1; j_gene: TRBJ2-4; abundance: NA; CDR3aa: CASSGGPLENIQYF; CDR3nt: TGCGCCAGCAGCGGCGGTCCCCTAGAAAACATTCAGTACTTC
d_gene: NA; v_gene: TRBV6-5; j_gene: TRBJ2-7; abundance: NA; CDR3aa: CASSRTDGSRSEQYF; CDR3nt: TGTGCCAGCAGTCGGACAGACGGGTCTCGATCGGAGCAGTACTTC
d_gene: NA; v_gene: TRBV7-9; j_gene: TRBJ1-1; abundance: few; CDR3aa: CASSPPRDTEAFF; CDR3nt: TGTGCCAGCAGCCCCCCAAGAGACACTGAAGCTTTCTTT
d_gene: NA; v_gene: TRBV24-1; j_gene: TRBJ2-3; abundance: NA; CDR3aa: CATSDSKLVRADTQYF; CDR3nt: TGTGCCACCAGTGATTCGAAGTTAGTTCGGGCCGATACGCAGTATTTT
d_gene: NA; v_gene: TRBV24-1; j_gene: TRBJ2-3; abundance: NA; CDR3aa: CATSGTQLTDTQYF; CDR3nt: TGTGCCACCAGTGGGACCCAGCTCACAGATACGCAGTATTTT
d_gene: NA; v_gene: TRBV20-1; j_gene: TRBJ1-5; abundance: NA; CDR3aa: CSASRLNSNQPQHF; CDR3nt: TGCAGTGCTAGTCGACTCAATAGCAATCAGCCCCAGCATTTT
d_gene: TRBD1; v_gene: TRBV7-3; j_gene: TRBJ1-1; abundance: NA; CDR3aa: CASQTGPNTEAFF; CDR3nt: TGTGCCAGCCAGACAGGGCCGAACACTGAAGCTTTCTTT